One sample yielded the 21 T cell receptor beta chains listed below, sequenced in a study of T cell clonality in common variable immunodeficiency. Study outcomes and limitations: Reportedly, TCR beta sequences from common variable immunodeficiency showed fewer deletions and N-nucleotide insertions.

TCRdb keeps only in-frame clones here, not all; method: immunoSEQ multiplex PCR. Sampling found about 33,000 clones, none seen once. No antigens are known for them. Sequencing was performed on peripheral blood mononuclear cells. The receptor set was obtained from a human donor with common variable immunodeficiency.

This clone came up a few times. Read coverage stops 3 residues before the CDR3 terminus; the germline J gene supplies the remainder. This chain joins TRBV2 and TRBJ2-3; D is perhaps TRBD2 (6 bases). The CDR3 totals 12 residues. Germline lookup yields CDR1 SNHLY and CDR2 FYNNEI. CDR3: CASSGLGDSQYF. The sequenced CDR3 bases are TGTGCCAGCAGTGGGTTGGGGGACTCG.

At least ten counts were recorded for this clone. The CDR3 extends 3 residues past the end of the read, so its final part is completed from the germline J gene. The chain has TRBV5-6 and TRBJ1-1; 7 bases are shared with TRBD1. J lost 1 base, V lost 5 bases, and 2 bases had no gene match. CDR1 and CDR2 (germline): SGHDT, YYEEEE. CDR3 length equals 13 residues. The chain's CDR3 is CASSPGGNTEAFF. The part of the CDR3 DNA that was read is TGTGCCAGCAGTCCAGGGGGGAACACTGAA.

This clone has more than one count but fewer than ten. Read data end 3 residues before the CDR3 end; the end is taken from the germline J gene. V gene TRBV2 combines with J gene TRBJ1-5; 7 bases agree with TRBD1. The CDR3 has 15 amino acids. Trimming cost V 4 bases and J 6 bases; bases outside gene matches: 9. From germline, CDR1 is SNHLY and CDR2 FYNNEI. CDR3 sequence: CASSGEGQRIQPQHF. The sequenced part of the CDR3 DNA is TGTGCCAGCAGTGGTGAGGGACAGCGAATTCAGCCC. The whole variable domain, remainder taken from reference TRBV2 and TRBJ1-5, is EPEVTQTPSHQVTQMGQEVILRCVPISNHLYFYWYRQILGQKVEFLVSFYNNEISEKSEIFDDQFSVERPDGSNFTLKIRSTKLEDSAMYFCASSGEGQRIQPQHFGDGTRLSIL.

This clone was observed a handful of times. The sequence runs out 3 residues before the end of the CDR3; the remainder is reconstructed from the germline J gene. This chain links TRBV7-9 with TRBJ1-6; 8 positions match TRBD1. Per the germline V gene, CDR1 is SEHNR and CDR2 is FQNEAQ (reference sequence). The V segment lost 6 bases and the J segment 6 bases; nucleotides outside the gene matches: 4. The CDR3 consists of 14 residues. The covered CDR3 bases are TGTGCCAGCAGAGGACAGGGTCCTAATTCACCC. It encodes CASRGQGPNSP. The full CDR3 sequence reads CASRGQGPNSPLHF.

This clone has more than one count but fewer than ten. A much larger clone differs by one base, so this may be a read error. The read falls 3 residues short of the CDR3 end, and the missing part is taken from the germline J gene. The chain uses TRBV7-9 and TRBJ2-2; 7 bases align to TRBD1. The V gene end was trimmed by 6 bases and the J gene end by 0 bases; junction bases not matched to a gene: 4. Germline V gene data show CDR1 as SEHNR and CDR2 as FQNEAQ (reference sequence). The CDR3 extends over 15 amino acids. The CDR3 protein is CASRPGTANTGELFF. The covered CDR3 bases are TGTGCCAGCAGGCCCGGGACAGCGAACACCGGGGAG.

The table lists this clone with many counts. The read stops 3 residues short of the end of the CDR3; the missing end is completed from the germline J gene. The rearrangement joins TRBV6-1 to TRBJ1-5; D call uncertain. This CDR3 is 13 amino acids long. V lost 3 bases, J lost 3 bases, and 6 bases lay in between. The germline V gene encodes CDR1 MNHNS and CDR2 SASEGT. The CDR3 protein is CASSDPFNQPQHF. CDR3 DNA (partial): TGTGCCAGCAGTGACCCGTTCAATCAGCCC.

This clone has a handful of counts. The missing CDR3 end, 3 residues past where the read stops, is filled in from the germline J gene. This chain uses TRBV2 with TRBJ1-5; D ambiguous. The CDR3 loop spans 14 amino acids. The germline gives CDR1 SNHLY, CDR2 FYNNEI. The V end lost 6 bases, the J end lost 5 bases, and 14 bases lay between the germline ends. Here the CDR3 reads CASSQMIADQPQHF. The DNA read from the CDR3 is TGTGCCAGCAGCCAGATGATAGCAGATCAGCCC.

Many counts were recorded for this clone. The read finishes 3 residues shy of the CDR3 end, and the germline J gene is used to complete it. The V and J genes are TRBV2 and TRBJ1-1; D call uncertain. Germline V gene data show CDR1 as SNHLY and CDR2 as FYNNEI. The CDR3 totals 18 residues. Trimming took off 6 bases at V and 2 bases at J, with 25 bases between the two ends. Incomplete CDR3 DNA: TGTGCCAGCAGGCTGACTCTCTCGCGGGTCGCATCAAACACTGAA. Amino acid sequence: CASRLTLSRVASNTE. The whole CDR3 protein reads CASRLTLSRVASNTEAFF.

Ten or more counts support this clone. The read ends 3 residues shy of where the CDR3 ends; the end is completed using the germline J gene. The gene calls are TRBV5-1 and TRBJ1-1; 9 nucleotides match TRBD1. This CDR3 region has 17 residues. Germline CDR1 and CDR2: SGHRS and YFSETQ. Unmatched junction bases numbered 13, after V lost 0 bases and J lost 7 bases. The CDR3 sequence is CASSLAGQGRADNEAFF. The sequenced CDR3 bases are TGCGCCAGCAGCTTGGCGGGACAGGGAAGAGCTGATAATGAA.

On this clone: Sequencing ends 3 residues short of the CDR3 end; the germline J gene provides the rest. Other DNA sequences in this sample translate to the same CDR3. The chain combines TRBV7-9 with TRBJ2-1; 11 bases line up with TRBD2. The CDR3 is 15 residues long. Germline V CDR1 and CDR2: SEHNR, FQNEAQ (reference sequence). V was clipped by 5 bases and J by 4 bases; unmatched bases: 4. The CDR3 region is CASSGRTSGYNEQFF. CDR3 bases read: TGTGCCAGCAGCGGTCGGACTAGCGGGTACAATGAG. The complete variable domain, with remaining parts taken from reference TRBV7-9 and TRBJ2-1, reads DTGVSQNPRHKITKRGQNVTFRCDPISEHNRLYWYRQTLGQGPEFLTYFQNEAQLEKSRLLSDRFSAERPKGSFSTLEIQRTEQGDSAMYLCASSGRTSGYNEQFFGPGTRLTVL.

In its sample, this clone was seen a few times. The read falls 3 residues short of the CDR3 end, and the missing part is taken from the germline J gene. V and J are TRBV7-8 and TRBJ1-2; TRBD1 agrees at 7 bases. The J segment lost 2 bases and the V segment lost 5 bases, leaving 8 bases of the junction unmatched. The germline V gene has CDR1 SGHVS and CDR2 FQNEAQ. This CDR3 region has 15 residues. The part of the CDR3 DNA that was read is TGTGCCAGCAGCCCCCGGGACAGAAAAAACTATGGC. It yields the protein CASSPRDRKNYG. The whole CDR3 reads CASSPRDRKNYGYTF.

Details on this clone: Sequencing ends 3 residues short of the CDR3 end; the germline J gene provides the rest. The chain carries TRBV7-2 and TRBJ2-3; TRBD2 agrees at 12 bases. V lost 5 bases, J lost 6 bases, and 3 bases stayed unmatched. Per germline, CDR1 SGHTA and CDR2 FQGNSA. The CDR3 spans 14 residues. CDR3 amino acids: CASSPGTSGDTQYF. The sequenced CDR3 bases are TGTGCCAGCAGCCCCGGGACTAGCGGGGATACG.

Regarding this clone: The read terminates 3 residues before the CDR3 end, so the remaining end is supplied by the germline J gene. The J gene is TRBJ2-7, the V gene TRBV5-1; 7 bases agree with TRBD1. Germline CDR1 and CDR2: SGHRS and YFSETQ. Unmatched junction bases numbered 13, after V lost 7 bases and J lost 3 bases. CDR3 length: 15 residues. The CDR3 DNA, read in part, is TGCGCCAGCGGAGTAATGGACAGGCCGGGCTACGAG. This encodes CASGVMDRPGYE. From start to end, the CDR3 is CASGVMDRPGYEQYF.

In its sample, this clone was seen many times. The CDR3 is cut off 3 residues early in the read; its end comes from the germline J gene. The chain joins TRBV7-2 to TRBJ2-3; 7 bases align to TRBD2. The CDR3 length is 14 residues. J gave up 0 bases and V 7 bases, and 4 bases lay outside the gene matches. CDR1 is SGHTA and CDR2 is FQGNSA in the germline V gene. CDR3 in amino acids: CASTGGTSTDTQYF. The CDR3 DNA, read in part, is TGTGCCAGCACCGGGGGGACTAGCACAGATACG.

This clone was found many times. The CDR3 is cut off 3 residues early in the read; its end comes from the germline J gene. This chain uses TRBV30 with TRBJ2-1; TRBD1 is a possible D gene (6 bases). The V and J ends lost 3 bases and 0 bases respectively, with 27 bases between them. CDR3 length equals 20 residues. Germline V gives CDR1 GTSNPN, CDR2 SVGIG (reference sequence). The sequenced CDR3 bases are TGTGCCTGGAGGCCCCTCGGTCAGGGGCTCACTAATCGCTCCTACAATGAG. It specifies CAWRPLGQGLTNRSYNE. The whole CDR3 protein reads CAWRPLGQGLTNRSYNEQFF.

The table lists this clone with a few counts. Read sequence stops 3 residues before the CDR3 end, and the germline J gene provides the missing end. J is TRBJ1-5 and V is TRBV6-1; 7 bases are a match to TRBD1. Germline V gene sequence: CDR1 MNHNS, CDR2 SASEGT. V was pared by 4 bases and J by 2 bases, with 2 bases of the junction left unmatched. This CDR3 contains 14 residues. The sequenced part of the CDR3 DNA is TGTGCCAGCAGTGCTGACAGGGGCAATCAGCCC. Protein: CASSADRGNQP. The complete CDR3 sequence is CASSADRGNQPQHF.

As concerns this clone: Coverage ceases 3 residues before the CDR3 finishes, and the germline J gene fills in the end. The chain combines TRBV30 with TRBJ2-7; 9 bases are shared with TRBD1. Germline values: CDR1 GTSNPN, CDR2 SVGIG (reference sequence). V lost 0 bases and J lost 4; bases outside the gene matches: 13. The CDR3 spans 17 residues. CDR3 protein: CAWSVPHRDRVPYEQYF. CDR3 DNA (partial): TGTGCCTGGAGTGTTCCCCATCGGGACAGGGTACCATACGAG.

In the case of this clone: The read terminates 3 residues before the CDR3 end, so the remaining end is supplied by the germline J gene. This sequence joins TRBV19 and TRBJ2-6; perhaps TRBD1 as D (5 bases). Germline V gives CDR1 LNHDA, CDR2 SQIVND (reference sequence). Trimming took off 4 bases at V and 2 bases at J, with 12 bases between the two ends. CDR3 length: 16 amino acids. This CDR3 is CASSTFGRAGANVLTF. CDR3 DNA (partial): TGTGCCAGTAGTACCTTCGGCAGGGCTGGGGCCAACGTC. Full variable domain (rest looked up from reference TRBV19 and TRBJ2-6): DGGITQSPKYLFRKEGQNVTLSCEQNLNHDAMYWYRQDPGQGLRLIYYSQIVNDFQKGDIAEGYSVSREKKESFPLTVTSAQKNPTAFYLCASSTFGRAGANVLTFGAGSRLTVL.

Concerning this clone itself: The read ends 3 residues early relative to the CDR3; the germline J gene fills the gap. V usage is TRBV2 and J usage is TRBJ2-7; D possibly uses TRBD1 or TRBD2 (5 bases each). CDR3 size: 14 residues. V was trimmed by 4 bases and J by 2 bases, leaving 12 bases between them. Germline loops: CDR1 SNHLY, CDR2 FYNNEI. CDR3 DNA (partial): TGTGCCAGCAGTGCAGGCCAGGGAGCCTACGAG. Protein product: CASSAGQGAYE. The CDR3 in full is CASSAGQGAYEQYF.

Regarding this clone: The read halts 3 residues ahead of the CDR3 end, with the missing end drawn from the germline J gene. The chain is built from TRBV7-9 and TRBJ1-1; D not resolved. V was pared by 1 base and J by 6 bases, with 12 bases between. The CDR3 sequence is 14 residues long. In germline, CDR1 is SEHNR, CDR2 FQNEAQ (reference sequence). CDR3: CASSLVLGRPEAFF. The DNA read from the CDR3 is TGTGCCAGCAGCTTAGTACTGGGCCGACCTGAA.

This clone was detected many times. The sequenced CDR3 bases are TGTGCCTGGAGTGGACAGGGGATTGGGTATGGC. The encoded protein is CAWSGQGIGYG. The CDR3 reads in full as CAWSGQGIGYGYTF. The V and J genes are TRBV30 and TRBJ1-2, with 8 bases matching TRBD1. The read terminates 3 residues before the CDR3 end, so the remaining end is supplied by the germline J gene. V dropped 1 base and J dropped 5; count of bases not matched to a gene: 6. Germline V lookup: CDR1 GTSNPN, CDR2 SVGIG (reference sequence). CDR3 length: 14 amino acids. The full variable domain, rest sourced from reference TRBV30 and TRBJ1-2, is SQTIHQWPATLVQPVGSPLSLECTVEGTSNPNLYWYRQAAGRGLQLLFYSVGIGQISSEVPQNLSASRPQDRQFILSSKKLLLSDSGFYLCAWSGQGIGYGYTFGSGTRLTVV.